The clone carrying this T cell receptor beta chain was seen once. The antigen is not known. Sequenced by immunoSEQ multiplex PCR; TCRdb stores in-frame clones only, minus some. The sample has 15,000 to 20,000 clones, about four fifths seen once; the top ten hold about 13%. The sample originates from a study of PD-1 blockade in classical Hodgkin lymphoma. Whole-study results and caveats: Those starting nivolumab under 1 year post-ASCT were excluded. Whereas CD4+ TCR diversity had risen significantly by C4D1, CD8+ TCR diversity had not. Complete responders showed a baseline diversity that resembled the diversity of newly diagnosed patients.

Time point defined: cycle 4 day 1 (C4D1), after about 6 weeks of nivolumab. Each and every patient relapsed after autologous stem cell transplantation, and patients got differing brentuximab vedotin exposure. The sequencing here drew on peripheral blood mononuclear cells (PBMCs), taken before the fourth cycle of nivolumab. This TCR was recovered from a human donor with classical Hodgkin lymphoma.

The CDR3 coding sequence is TGTGCCAGCAGCTTCTACGAGAGCTCCTACGAGCAGTACTTC. Its protein product is CASSFYESSYEQYF. The chain links TRBV7-8 to TRBJ2-7; D remains unclear. CDR1 SGHVS and CDR2 FQNEAQ come from the germline V gene. Trimming cost V 3 bases and J 0 bases, with 9 bases left between them. The CDR3 has 14 amino acids.